Listed here is a single TCR beta chain. The sample belongs to a study of blood T cell repertoires in COVID-19. J gave up 4 bases and V 5 bases, and 3 bases lay outside the gene matches. The CDR3 has 12 residues. Germline V gene sequence: CDR1 GTSNPN, CDR2 SVGIG (reference sequence). Sequencing was performed with immunoSEQ multiplex PCR; in TCRdb, only in-frame clones are kept and a portion is missing. This sample carries roughly 190,000 clones, 75% to 90% of them seen once, and the ten largest clones take more than 2%. This TCR was sampled from a woman aged 30 to 39 who had recovered from COVID-19. Material for sequencing was PBMCs or T cells enriched from blood (not recorded which). V usage is TRBV30 and J usage is TRBJ1-1, with 8 positions matching TRBD1. CDR3 DNA: TGTGCCTGGGGTACAGGGGGCACTGAAGCTTTCTTT. Residues: CAWGTGGTEAFF.